What follows are 2 T cell receptor beta chains derived from one specimen sequenced in a study of T cell responses to AZD1222 COVID-19 vaccine. Sequencing was performed with immunoSEQ multiplex PCR; in TCRdb, only in-frame clones are kept and a portion is missing. The sample consists of tens of thousands of clones, around 90% of them appearing once. This specimen was peripheral blood, taken 28 days after the second AZD1222 dose. These receptors were taken from an adult who received the AZD1222 COVID-19 vaccine.

The rearrangement links TRBV6-5 to TRBJ1-4; D may be TRBD1 (6 bases). Trimming removed 5 bases from V and 8 bases from J, with 15 bases in between. The CDR3 is 14 amino acids. The germline V gene has CDR1 MNHEY and CDR2 SVGAGI. The CDR3 nucleotides read TGTGCCAGCAGTCCTACAGGGCTAAGCGAAAAACTGTTTTTT. This encodes CASSPTGLSEKLFF.

J is TRBJ2-7 and V is TRBV13, with a weak D call TRBD2 (5 bases). The CDR3 runs 13 residues. V shed 5 bases and J shed 1 base, with 9 bases lying between them. Per the germline V gene, CDR1 is PRHDT and CDR2 is FYEKMQ (reference sequence). The CDR3 nucleotides read TGTGCCAGCAGCCCCACTAGTTCCTACGAGCAGTACTTC. It is translated as CASSPTSSYEQYF.